Listed below are T cell receptor beta chains from one sample, sequenced in a study of shared clonotypes between healthy human individuals. Profiled with immunoSEQ multiplex PCR; TCRdb holds only in-frame clones, not every one. The data show under 750,000 clones, about two thirds seen once. Sequencing was carried out using memory CD4+ T cells sorted from blood. The receptors were sampled from a woman aged 30 to 39 in good health. The CDR3 runs from the conserved cysteine through the conserved F or W. The order of the fields is clone size, V gene, D gene, J gene, CDR3 DNA, CDR3 protein. A D gene is named only where the DNA matches it firmly. Size values are once, few and many counts, or a class for expanded clones, and some rows have none.

clone size: NA
V gene: TRBV28
D gene: TRBD1
J gene: TRBJ2-1
CDR3 DNA: TGTGCCAGCAGTTTGGCGGACAGGGTGGGCAATGAGCAGTTCTTC
CDR3 protein: CASSLADRVGNEQFF

clone size: once
V gene: TRBV5-4
D gene: NA
J gene: TRBJ2-1
CDR3 DNA: TGTGCCAGCAGCATGGGGGTCGTGGAATACAATGAGCAGTTCTTC
CDR3 protein: CASSMGVVEYNEQFF

clone size: many
V gene: TRBV4-1
D gene: NA
J gene: TRBJ1-2
CDR3 DNA: TGCGCCAGCAGCCAAGATCGGGGCAGCGTGGGAGGCTACACCTTC
CDR3 protein: CASSQDRGSVGGYTF

clone size: NA
V gene: TRBV4-2
D gene: TRBD1
J gene: TRBJ1-1
CDR3 DNA: TGTGCCAGCAGCCAACCGGACAGGGGGAACACTGAAGCTTTCTTT
CDR3 protein: CASSQPDRGNTEAFF

clone size: NA
V gene: TRBV7-9
D gene: TRBD2
J gene: TRBJ2-1
CDR3 DNA: TGTGCCAGCAGCTTAGAATTAGGGACTAGTACTTACAATGAGCAGTTCTTC
CDR3 protein: CASSLELGTSTYNEQFF

clone size: NA
V gene: TRBV19
D gene: NA
J gene: TRBJ2-2
CDR3 DNA: TGTGCCAGTAGAAGAGGATTTCCGAACACCGGGGAGCTGTTTTTT
CDR3 protein: CASRRGFPNTGELFF

clone size: NA
V gene: TRBV11-2
D gene: NA
J gene: TRBJ1-5
CDR3 DNA: TGTGCCAGCAGCTTAGAGGGGTACAATCAGCCCCAGCATTTT
CDR3 protein: CASSLEGYNQPQHF

clone size: NA
V gene: TRBV4-1
D gene: NA
J gene: TRBJ2-1
CDR3 DNA: TGCGCCAGCAGCCAGGCGGACCTCAGGAGTGAGCAGTTCTTC
CDR3 protein: CASSQADLRSEQFF

clone size: NA
V gene: TRBV6-5
D gene: NA
J gene: TRBJ1-1
CDR3 DNA: TGTGCCAGCAGTTACTCGGGGGGGAAGAGGACTGAAGCTTTCTTT
CDR3 protein: CASSYSGGKRTEAFF

clone size: NA
V gene: TRBV5-1
D gene: TRBD1
J gene: TRBJ2-7
CDR3 DNA: TGCGCCAGCAGCGGGGGGACAGGGGGCGACGAGCAGTACTTC
CDR3 protein: CASSGGTGGDEQYF

clone size: NA
V gene: TRBV29-1
D gene: TRBD1
J gene: TRBJ2-5
CDR3 DNA: TGCAGCGTCGAGACAGGGGGCCGAGAGACCCAGTACTTC
CDR3 protein: CSVETGGRETQYF

clone size: NA
V gene: TRBV10-3
D gene: NA
J gene: TRBJ2-6
CDR3 DNA: TGTGCCATTAGGGGAAGCTCTGGGGCCAACGTCCTGACTTTC
CDR3 protein: CAIRGSSGANVLTF

clone size: NA
V gene: TRBV10-2
D gene: TRBD1
J gene: TRBJ1-4
CDR3 DNA: TGCGCCAGCTCTAGACAGGGAACTAATGAAAAACTGTTTTTT
CDR3 protein: CASSRQGTNEKLFF

clone size: NA
V gene: TRBV7-9
D gene: NA
J gene: TRBJ1-4
CDR3 DNA: TGTGCCAGCAGCTCGACCTTACAGAAAGGGAGTGAAAAACTGTTTTTT
CDR3 protein: CASSSTLQKGSEKLFF

clone size: once
V gene: TRBV9
D gene: TRBD2
J gene: TRBJ2-1
CDR3 DNA: TGTGCCAGCAGCCCCCGACTAGCGGGAGATGATGAGCAGTTCTTC
CDR3 protein: CASSPRLAGDDEQFF

clone size: NA
V gene: TRBV28
D gene: TRBD1
J gene: TRBJ1-1
CDR3 DNA: TGTGCCAGCAGAAGACCGGGACAGGGTTCTGAAGCTTTCTTT
CDR3 protein: CASRRPGQGSEAFF

clone size: few
V gene: TRBV18
D gene: TRBD1
J gene: TRBJ2-5
CDR3 DNA: TGTGCCAGCTCACCACCTTATCGGACAGGGGAGACCCAGTACTTC
CDR3 protein: CASSPPYRTGETQYF

clone size: many
V gene: TRBV5-1
D gene: TRBD2
J gene: TRBJ2-1
CDR3 DNA: TGCGCCAGCAGCTTGGCTAGCGGAGCTTACAATGAGCAGTTCTTC
CDR3 protein: CASSLASGAYNEQFF

clone size: once
V gene: TRBV27
D gene: TRBD1
J gene: TRBJ1-1
CDR3 DNA: TGTGCCACCGGGACAGAAGTCGGCACTGAAGCTTTCTTT
CDR3 protein: CATGTEVGTEAFF

clone size: NA
V gene: TRBV6-1
D gene: TRBD1
J gene: TRBJ1-5
CDR3 DNA: TGTGCCAGCAGTTTTAACAGGGGGAATCAGCCCCAGCATTTT
CDR3 protein: CASSFNRGNQPQHF

clone size: few
V gene: TRBV19
D gene: NA
J gene: TRBJ1-2
CDR3 DNA: TGTGCCACCCAAGGACAGCTTAACTATGGCTACACCTTC
CDR3 protein: CATQGQLNYGYTF

clone size: once
V gene: TRBV28
D gene: NA
J gene: TRBJ1-1
CDR3 DNA: TGTGCCAGCAGCGCTCATTTGGGTGGCACTGAAGCTTTCTTT
CDR3 protein: CASSAHLGGTEAFF

clone size: NA
V gene: TRBV19
D gene: NA
J gene: TRBJ1-6
CDR3 DNA: TGTGCCAGTAGTATGGGCAGAGACAATTCACCCCTCCACTTT
CDR3 protein: CASSMGRDNSPLHF

clone size: NA
V gene: TRBV27
D gene: TRBD1
J gene: TRBJ1-2
CDR3 DNA: TGTGCCAGCAGGTCCGGACAGGGGGCCGTTGGCTACACCTTC
CDR3 protein: CASRSGQGAVGYTF